These 8 T cell receptor beta chains were all obtained from the same sample, sequenced in a study of T-cell memory formation after mild COVID-19. TCRdb re-derived calls from the 5' RACE reads in MiXCR, one entry per CDR3 protein. The data show roughly 300,000 distinct CDR3 sequences, with roughly 8.2% seen just once and about 22% held by the top ten. The sample comprised PBMCs or a T cell subset sorted from them (not recorded which). The receptor set was obtained from a young man who had mild COVID-19 (a few samples of this study predate the infection). Cell type and time point are not known.

The gene calls are TRBV5-1 and TRBJ2-7; no reliable D call. V lost 2 bases and J 2 bases, leaving 14 bases between the germline ends. This CDR3 has 15 residues. Germline V gives CDR1 SGHRS, CDR2 YFSETQ. CDR3 protein: CASSFQTHAAYEQYF. The CDR3 nucleotides are TGCGCCAGCAGCTTCCAGACCCACGCGGCCTACGAGCAGTACTTC. Drawing the rest from reference TRBV5-1 and TRBJ2-7, the complete variable domain is KAGVTQTPRYLIKTRGQQVTLSCSPISGHRSVSWYQQTPGQGLQFLFEYFSETQRNKGNFPGRFSGRQFSNSRSEMNVSTLELGDSALYLCASSFQTHAAYEQYFGPGTRLTVT.

This clonotype was seen a handful of times. This chain uses TRBV3-2 with TRBJ1-1. TRBV3-2 is a pseudogene. The CDR3 spans 15 residues. The CDR3 DNA reads as TGTGCCAGCAGCCAAATCAGGGATCAGAAAGCTGAAGCTTTCTTT. It yields the protein CASSQIRDQKAEAFF.

The chain has TRBV2 and TRBJ1-6; the match to TRBD1 covers 7 bases. V lost 8 bases, J lost 7 bases, and 2 bases stayed unmatched. CDR3 length: 12 residues. Germline V gene data show CDR1 as SNHLY and CDR2 as FYNNEI. CDR3 residues: CASGTANSPLHF. The CDR3 nucleotides read TGTGCCAGCGGGACAGCGAATTCACCCCTCCACTTT.

This clonotype has only a few counts. The V gene is TRBV7-9, the J gene TRBJ1-1; D gene unclear. CDR3 length: 13 residues. Trimming shortened V by 0 bases and J by 3 bases, and 5 bases separated the two germline ends. In germline, CDR1 is SEHNR, CDR2 FQNEAQ (reference sequence). CDR3 coding DNA: TGTGCCAGCAGCTTAGCCTGGTACACTGAAGCTTTCTTT. Translation gives CASSLAWYTEAFF.

This clonotype was observed at least ten times. V is TRBV12-3 or TRBV12-4 and J is TRBJ2-7, with D possibly TRBD2 on 6 matching bases. Trimming shortened V by 6 bases and J by 9 bases, and 21 bases separated the two germline ends. This CDR3 is built from 14 residues. CDR3 DNA sequence: TGTGCCAGCAGCCTACGAACCCGGGACTCCCGGCAGTACTTC. It translates to CASSLRTRDSRQYF.

This chain connects TRBV20-1 to TRBJ1-1; the D gene is possibly TRBD1 (6 bases). The CDR3 loop spans 11 amino acids. Trimming took off 7 bases at V and 3 bases at J, with 9 bases between the two ends. Germline V CDR1 and CDR2: DFQATT, SNEGSKA (reference sequence). In DNA, the CDR3 is TGCAGTGTAGACAGGTACACTGAAGCTTTCTTT. Translating it yields CSVDRYTEAFF.

This clonotype was found many times. The rearrangement joins TRBV5-1 to TRBJ2-1; 13 positions agree with TRBD2. In germline, CDR1 is SGHRS, CDR2 YFSETQ. The CDR3 spans 15 residues. V trimming: 3 bases; J trimming: 9 bases; junction bases outside the gene matches: 6. This CDR3 is CASSSLTSGGSEQFF. For the CDR3, the DNA is TGCGCCAGCAGCTCCCTGACTAGCGGGGGGTCTGAGCAGTTCTTC.

This chain uses TRBV2 with TRBJ2-5, with TRBD2 matching over 9 bases. Germline V gene lookup returns CDR1 SNHLY and CDR2 FYNNEI. After removal of 3 bases from V and 5 bases from J, the junction contained 10 bases not matched to a gene. This CDR3 is 16 amino acids long. DNA for the CDR3: TGTGCCAGCAGTGAGCCTGCGGGACTAGCATCGGAGACCCAGTACTTC. Amino acid sequence: CASSEPAGLASETQYF.